This entry lists 8 T cell receptor beta chains sequenced from one sample in a study of shared clonotypes between healthy human individuals. Naive CD8 cells, CD45RO-negative and positively selected for CCR7, excluded terminally differentiated effector memory CD45RA+ cells. Method: immunoSEQ multiplex PCR; TCRdb's copy keeps in-frame clones and lacks some. This table has fewer than 1 million clones, approximately 97% appearing once. The specimen was naive CD8+ T cells sorted from blood. All receptors derive from a young man in good health.

The J gene is TRBJ2-1, the V gene TRBV7-9; tentative D call: TRBD1 (7 bases). Germline lookup yields CDR1 SEHNR and CDR2 FQNEAQ (reference sequence). The V end was cut by 5 bases, the J end by 7 bases, with 15 bases between. There are 14 residues in the CDR3. This CDR3 reads CASSGGTVLNEQFF. The DNA of the CDR3 is TGTGCCAGCAGCGGGGGGACAGTCCTAAATGAGCAGTTCTTC.

The rearrangement links TRBV27 to TRBJ2-7; D is perhaps TRBD2 (6 bases). The CDR3 has 13 amino acids. V lost 9 bases and J lost 4, with 16 bases in between. Germline lookup yields CDR1 MNHEY and CDR2 SMNVEV (reference sequence). As DNA, the CDR3 is TGTGCCAGTGGAGGGCTCCCCAGTTACGAGCAGTACTTC. Translation gives CASGGLPSYEQYF.

This sequence joins TRBV27 and TRBJ2-7; the D gene is possibly TRBD1 (6 bases). CDR1 and CDR2 from the germline V gene are MNHEY and SMNVEV (reference sequence). V was clipped by 4 bases and J by 3 bases, with 10 bases between them. The CDR3 totals 13 residues. The CDR3 DNA reads TGTGCCAGCAGTTCGGACAGTGACTACGAGCAGTACTTC. Translation gives CASSSDSDYEQYF.

This clone has only one observation. The chain couples TRBV30 to TRBJ1-1; 7 bases fit TRBD1. The V gene's germline CDR1 is GTSNPN and CDR2 SVGIG (reference sequence). The CDR3 runs to 13 residues. V lost 3 bases and J lost 2; bases outside the gene matches: 3. The CDR3 nucleotides read TGTGCCTGGAGCCGGGACAGTAACACTGAAGCTTTCTTT. Its translation is CAWSRDSNTEAFF.

This rearrangement joins TRBV4-3 to TRBJ2-3; possibly TRBD1 or TRBD2 for D (5 bases each). The CDR3 is 15 residues long. Trimming stripped 0 bases from V and 2 bases from J, with 9 bases between. The germline V gene has CDR1 LGHNA and CDR2 YSLEER. In nucleotides, the CDR3 is TGCGCCAGCAGCCAAGATAGGGACCCCACAGATACGCAGTATTTT. This codes for CASSQDRDPTDTQYF.

The chain combines TRBV19 with TRBJ2-7; D tentatively reads TRBD1 or TRBD2 (5 bases each). Germline-derived CDR1 and CDR2 are LNHDA and SQIVND (reference sequence). The V gene lost 5 bases and the J gene lost 3 bases, with 14 bases spanning the gap. The CDR3 length is 14 residues. CDR3 nucleotides: TGTGCCAGTAGTCTAGGGGTAGCGTTCTACGAGCAGTACTTC. The encoded protein is CASSLGVAFYEQYF.

Of note for this clone: This sample includes further DNA sequences coding for the same CDR3. The V call is TRBV2, the J call TRBJ1-4; D uncertain. Trimming shortened V by 6 bases and J by 11 bases, and 7 bases separated the two germline ends. The CDR3 runs to 10 residues. CDR1 is SNHLY, CDR2 FYNNEI, per germline. CDR3 sequence reads: CASRVEKLFF. DNA of the CDR3: TGTGCCAGCAGAGTAGAGAAACTGTTTTTT.

CDR3 residues: CAISGRTVSEQYF. CDR3 DNA sequence: TGTGCCATCAGTGGTCGGACAGTTTCCGAGCAGTACTTC. The rearrangement uses TRBV10-3 and TRBJ2-7; TRBD1 is a possible D gene (6 bases). CDR1 ENHRY and CDR2 SYGVKD come from the germline V gene. The CDR3 has 13 residues. With 4 bases removed from V and 6 bases from J, the gap between germline ends came to 13 bases.